This TCR beta chain was documented in a study of blood T cell repertoires in COVID-19. About the research overall: Italy, Spain and the United States were the sources of the convalescent and acute COVID-19 samples. PBMCs, B-cell-depleted T cells, or T cells were the source of the cDNA or gDNA that made up the material.

Produced via immunoSEQ multiplex PCR; TCRdb's table is partial and in-frame only. The sample includes approximately 130,000 clones, approximately 84% of them seen just once. The germline V and J ends were trimmed by 7 bases and 5 bases, with 11 bases remaining between them. Germline V gene data show CDR1 as SNHLY and CDR2 as FYNNEI. The CDR3 extends over 12 amino acids. By share, this clone ranks as medium-sized (0.01 to 0.1%). The sequence came from a human donor in a cohort sampled during active COVID-19. Material: peripheral blood. V and J are TRBV2 and TRBJ1-1; D remains ambiguous. CDR3 region: CASNMASTEAFF. CDR3 coding DNA: TGTGCCAGCAATATGGCCTCGACTGAAGCTTTCTTT.